This TCR beta chain was sequenced during a study of shared clonotypes between healthy human individuals. Points from the study as a whole: Clonotype sharing among donors likely depends on sequencing depth. Relative to their counterparts shared across all four donors, non-shared clonotypes exhibited diminished generation probabilities.

Comments on this clone: Its antigen remains unknown.

Assay: immunoSEQ multiplex PCR; the TCRdb copy retains only in-frame clones and omits some. The sample holds 2,500,000 or so clones, around nine tenths seen once. Material for sequencing was naive CD4+ T cells sorted from blood. As to subset: CD45RA+ positively selected. This clonotype was sampled from a man between 18 and 29 years old in good health.

CDR3 residues: CASTTGGNTEAFF. The DNA for the CDR3 is TGTGCCAGCACCACAGGGGGGAACACTGAAGCTTTCTTT. The rearrangement uses TRBV28 and TRBJ1-1, with 8 bases aligning to TRBD1. The CDR3 loop spans 13 amino acids. Trimming at V came to 7 bases and at J to 1 base, leaving 2 bases not matched to a gene. Germline CDR1 is MDHEN and CDR2 is SYDVKM.